These 26 T cell receptor beta chains were all obtained from the same sample, sequenced in a study of blood T cell repertoires in COVID-19. The data were produced by immunoSEQ multiplex PCR, yet TCRdb's version contains in-frame clones alone and is incomplete. The data contain fewer than 300,000 clones, 65% to 90% of them singletons. Sequencing was done on a sample of PBMCs or T cells enriched from blood (not recorded which). The origin of the receptors is a man aged 18 to 29 who had recovered from COVID-19.

This clone was detected a few times. The rearrangement joins TRBV2 to TRBJ1-2; D remains unclear. Per germline, CDR1 SNHLY and CDR2 FYNNEI. The V and J ends lost 3 bases and 8 bases respectively, with 7 bases between them. The length of the CDR3 is 11 residues. As DNA, the CDR3 is TGTGCCAGCAGTGAGATGGGCGGCTACACCTTC. Translation: CASSEMGGYTF.

This clone was counted once. The rearrangement uses TRBV5-1 and TRBJ2-3, with 10 positions matching TRBD2. V lost 0 bases to trimming and J lost 6 bases; unmatched junction nucleotides: 7. This CDR3 has 16 amino acids. Germline V gives CDR1 SGHRS, CDR2 YFSETQ. As DNA, the CDR3 is TGCGCCAGCAGCTTGGGAAGCGGGAGGGCCGGTGATACGCAGTATTTT. Translating gives CASSLGSGRAGDTQYF. Filled out from reference TRBV5-1 and TRBJ2-3, the complete variable domain reads KAGVTQTPRYLIKTRGQQVTLSCSPISGHRSVSWYQQTPGQGLQFLFEYFSETQRNKGNFPGRFSGRQFSNSRSEMNVSTLELGDSALYLCASSLGSGRAGDTQYFGPGTRLTVL.

This clone was detected only once. This rearrangement joins TRBV27 to TRBJ2-3; TRBD1 matches 8 bases. The CDR3 extends over 15 amino acids. With V trimmed by 3 bases and J by 6 bases, 8 bases remained unmatched. Germline V gene data show CDR1 as MNHEY and CDR2 as SMNVEV (reference sequence). CDR3 DNA sequence: TGTGCCAGCAGTTTGGGACAGGCCCTGCGGGATACGCAGTATTTT. Protein product: CASSLGQALRDTQYF.

Here the CDR3 reads CASSLWREGLDQPQHF. The CDR3 DNA follows: TGTGCCAGCAGCTTATGGAGGGAGGGCCTGGATCAGCCCCAGCATTTT. The V gene is TRBV7-8, the J gene TRBJ1-5; D unclear. CDR1 and CDR2 (germline): SGHVS, FQNEAQ. The CDR3 length is 16 residues. Between the trimmed V and J ends, which lost 2 bases and 5 bases, there was a span of 16 bases.

About this clone itself: Compared with germline, one end of the junction differs, possibly owing to a read error. This chain joins TRBV28 and TRBJ1-2; 7 bases match TRBD1. Per germline, CDR1 MDHEN and CDR2 SYDVKM. This CDR3 has 14 amino acids. CDR3 coding DNA: TGTGCCAGCACTCTGGACAGGCTTAACAATGGCTACACCTTC. Its protein product is CASTLDRLNNGYTF.

The CDR3 DNA reads as TGTGCCAGCAGCTTAGCCGGGACAGCCAGAGAGACCCAGTACTTC. Protein sequence: CASSLAGTARETQYF. This sequence joins TRBV7-6 and TRBJ2-5; 7 nucleotides line up with TRBD1. The CDR3 contains 15 residues. Trimming cost V 0 bases and J 4 bases; bases outside gene matches: 5. Germline loops: CDR1 SGHVS, CDR2 FNYEAQ.

The chain uses TRBV5-1 and TRBJ1-5, with 9 bases lining up with TRBD1. CDR1 is SGHRS, CDR2 YFSETQ, per germline. V lost 6 bases, J lost 7 bases, and 5 bases stayed unmatched. The CDR3 is made up of 13 amino acids. The CDR3 is CASTWDRAQPQHF. For the CDR3, the DNA is TGCGCCAGCACATGGGACAGGGCGCAGCCCCAGCATTTT.

The chain carries TRBV5-1 and TRBJ2-1, with 11 bases fitting TRBD2. CDR1 and CDR2 from the germline V gene are SGHRS and YFSETQ. The CDR3 runs 16 residues. V shed 1 base and J 4 bases; nucleotides not matched to a gene: 4. As DNA, the CDR3 is TGCGCCAGCAGCTTGCCGGGACTAGCGGATTACAATGAGCAGTTCTTC. This translates into CASSLPGLADYNEQFF.

The chain carries TRBV6-5 and TRBJ2-7; TRBD1 is a possible D gene (6 bases). V was clipped by 8 bases and J by 3 bases, with 20 bases between them. CDR3 length: 15 amino acids. Per the germline V gene, CDR1 is MNHEY and CDR2 is SVGAGI. This CDR3 reads CASGRGRGGFYEQYF. CDR3 nucleotides: TGTGCCAGCGGTAGGGGACGAGGGGGATTCTACGAGCAGTACTTC.

This clone was recorded only once. V usage is TRBV19 and J usage is TRBJ1-1, with D perhaps matching TRBD1 (5 bases). Trimming shortened V by 5 bases and J by 4 bases, and 14 bases separated the two germline ends. The CDR3 is 14 amino acids. Germline V gives CDR1 LNHDA, CDR2 SQIVND (reference sequence). The CDR3 DNA reads TGTGCCAGTAGTTGGCGACAGTCGAGCACTGAAGCTTTCTTT. Encoded protein: CASSWRQSSTEAFF.

In this sample, this clone turned up a few times. This rearrangement joins TRBV9 to TRBJ1-6, with D hard to call. The V gene lost 4 bases and the J gene lost 7 bases, with 15 bases spanning the gap. In germline, CDR1 is SGDLS, CDR2 YYNGEE. The CDR3 is 15 amino acids. Written as DNA, the CDR3 is TGTGCCAGCAGCAGCCTGGACGGGAAGAATTCACCCCTCCACTTT. It specifies CASSSLDGKNSPLHF.

In its sample, this clone was seen once. The gene calls are TRBV28 and TRBJ1-5, with TRBD1 as a possible D gene (6 bases). Trimming removed 6 bases from V and 5 bases from J, with 8 bases in between. Germline V gene data show CDR1 as MDHEN and CDR2 as SYDVKM. The CDR3 runs 12 residues. The CDR3 DNA reads TGTGCCAGCAGCCCAGGGGATCAGCCCCAGCATTTT. The encoded protein is CASSPGDQPQHF.

The rearrangement uses TRBV5-5 and TRBJ1-2; 9 bases match TRBD1. Germline CDR1 reads SGHKS; CDR2 reads YYEKEE (reference sequence). Trimming at V came to 4 bases and at J to 8 bases, leaving 27 bases not matched to a gene. The CDR3 runs 20 residues. The CDR3 bases are TGTGCCAGCAGCGACCGGGACAGGGAGTGGAAGGTTGCACTAGGGGGGGGCTACACCTTC. It encodes CASSDRDREWKVALGGGYTF.

The V gene is TRBV5-1, the J gene TRBJ1-4, with 8 bases that match TRBD1. V shed 0 bases, J shed 8 bases, and the junction held 6 bases outside the gene matches. Per the germline V gene, CDR1 is SGHRS and CDR2 is YFSETQ. The CDR3 is 15 amino acids. Here the CDR3 reads CASSLGSTGGEKLFF. The CDR3 DNA sequence: TGCGCCAGCAGCTTGGGTTCTACAGGGGGGGAAAAACTGTTTTTT.

This clone came up once. For the CDR3, the DNA is TGTGCCAGCAGCCCCAGAGGGGGCTGGGAGACCCAGTACTTC. Translating it yields CASSPRGGWETQYF. The chain joins TRBV7-2 to TRBJ2-5; 7 nucleotides align to TRBD1. CDR1 and CDR2 from the germline V gene are SGHTA and FQGNSA. The trim removed 5 bases at V and 5 bases at J, leaving 8 bases unmatched. This CDR3 contains 14 residues. The full variable domain, its missing parts supplied by reference TRBV7-2 and TRBJ2-5, is GAGVSQSPSNKVTEKGKDVELRCDPISGHTALYWYRQSLGQGLEFLIYFQGNSAPDKSGLPSDRFSAERTGGSVSTLTIQRTQQEDSAVYLCASSPRGGWETQYFGPGTRLLVL.

V usage is TRBV19 and J usage is TRBJ2-1; tentative D call: TRBD1 (5 bases). Germline loops: CDR1 LNHDA, CDR2 SQIVND (reference sequence). Trimming left V 3 bases short and J 11 bases short, with 20 bases between. The CDR3 is 15 residues long. CDR3 loop: CASSIPGRDRWKQFF. CDR3 nucleotide sequence: TGTGCCAGTAGTATTCCTGGCAGGGATCGGTGGAAGCAGTTCTTC.

This chain uses TRBV6-1 with TRBJ1-2, with 7 bases fitting TRBD1. Germline loops: CDR1 MNHNS, CDR2 SASEGT. V was pared by 2 bases and J by 8 bases, with 11 bases of the junction left unmatched. The CDR3 length is 15 residues. The CDR3 DNA reads as TGTGCCAGCAGTGAAAAACTAGGAGACAGGGACGGCTACACCTTC. Translation: CASSEKLGDRDGYTF.

The chain is built from TRBV14 and TRBJ2-1; possibly TRBD1 for D (6 bases). With 0 bases removed from V and 12 bases from J, the gap between germline ends came to 21 bases. The CDR3 loop spans 16 amino acids. Germline V gene sequence: CDR1 SGHDN, CDR2 FVKESK. CDR3 sequence reads: CASSQDRGGFWEGQFF. The CDR3, as DNA: TGTGCCAGCAGCCAAGATCGAGGGGGATTTTGGGAAGGGCAGTTCTTC.

The chain has TRBV2 and TRBJ2-4; 9 nucleotides match TRBD1. The length of the CDR3 is 15 residues. In germline, CDR1 is SNHLY, CDR2 FYNNEI. Trimming took 4 bases from V and 12 from J; bases not matched to a gene: 13. The CDR3 region has the DNA TGTGCCAGCAGTGTCCGGGACAGGGAAACTAGGTATCAGTACTTC. Residues: CASSVRDRETRYQYF.

The rearrangement joins TRBV3-1 (or the pseudogene TRBV3-2) to TRBJ2-6; TRBD1 might be the D (6 bases). Germline V gene data show CDR1 as LGHDT and CDR2 as YNNKEL (reference sequence). The ends were cut back, 4 bases at V and 1 base at J, with 14 bases in the middle. The CDR3 covers 17 residues. This CDR3 reads CASSLYIQGSGANVLTF. CDR3 DNA sequence: TGTGCCAGCAGCCTCTATATACAGGGTTCTGGGGCCAACGTCCTGACTTTC.

The genes are TRBV19 and TRBJ2-1; 8 positions agree with TRBD1. Trimming cost V 2 bases and J 8 bases; bases outside gene matches: 2. CDR1 and CDR2 from the germline V gene are LNHDA and SQIVND (reference sequence). The CDR3 contains 13 residues. The DNA for the CDR3 is TGTGCCAGTAGTATACAGGGGGCCGATGAGCAGTTCTTC. Residues: CASSIQGADEQFF.

The chain is built from TRBV30 and TRBJ1-5, with TRBD1 matching over 9 bases. Germline V gives CDR1 GTSNPN, CDR2 SVGIG (reference sequence). Trimming cost V 0 bases and J 7 bases; bases outside gene matches: 7. This CDR3 is 15 amino acids long. The CDR3 nucleotides read TGTGCCTGGAGTGTACGACAGGGGGTATTGCAGCCCCAGCATTTT. Protein sequence: CAWSVRQGVLQPQHF.

CDR3 sequence reads: CASSLTSGGTYEQYF. Here the CDR3 DNA reads TGTGCCAGCAGCCTGACTAGCGGGGGAACCTACGAGCAGTACTTC. V is TRBV4-2 and J is TRBJ2-7, with TRBD2 matching over 12 bases. V was pared by 4 bases and J by 2 bases, with 3 bases of the junction left unmatched. CDR1 is LGHNA, CDR2 YNFKEQ, per germline. The CDR3 is 15 amino acids.

The chain links TRBV6-5 to TRBJ2-7, with TRBD1 matching over 7 bases. The V and J ends lost 4 bases and 0 bases, in that order; junction bases with no gene match: 9. The CDR3 extends over 16 amino acids. The germline gives CDR1 MNHEY, CDR2 SVGAGI. The CDR3, as DNA: TGTGCCAGCAGTTTCAGGGACAGCCATTTCTCCTACGAGCAGTACTTC. Translating gives CASSFRDSHFSYEQYF.

This chain connects TRBV7-9 to TRBJ1-4; tentatively, D is TRBD1 (5 bases). This CDR3 region has 15 residues. V lost 0 bases and J 3 bases, leaving 8 bases between the germline ends. Germline CDR1 is SEHNR and CDR2 is FQNEAQ (reference sequence). The CDR3 loop reads CASSLAGEANEKLFF. In DNA, the CDR3 is TGTGCCAGCAGCTTAGCGGGGGAGGCTAATGAAAAACTGTTTTTT.

The gene calls are TRBV10-2 and TRBJ2-7; TRBD1 agrees at 9 bases. This CDR3 spans 15 amino acids. The germline V gene has CDR1 WSHSY and CDR2 SAAADI. The trim removed 4 bases at V and 3 bases at J, leaving 7 bases unmatched. The CDR3: CASSGWTGEVYEQYF. The CDR3 DNA reads TGCGCCAGCAGTGGCTGGACAGGGGAGGTCTACGAGCAGTACTTC.